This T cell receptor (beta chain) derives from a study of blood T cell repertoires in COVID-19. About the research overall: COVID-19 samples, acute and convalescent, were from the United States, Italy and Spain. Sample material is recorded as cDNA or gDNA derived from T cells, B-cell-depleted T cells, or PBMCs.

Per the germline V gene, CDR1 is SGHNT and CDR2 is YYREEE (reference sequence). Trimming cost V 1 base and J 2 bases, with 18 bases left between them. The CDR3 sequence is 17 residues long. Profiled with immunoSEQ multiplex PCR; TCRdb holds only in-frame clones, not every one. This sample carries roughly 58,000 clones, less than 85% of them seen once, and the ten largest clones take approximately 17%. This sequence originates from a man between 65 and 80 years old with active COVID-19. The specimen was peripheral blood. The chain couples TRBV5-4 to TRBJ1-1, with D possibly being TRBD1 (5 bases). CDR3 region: CASSLRWGEGANTEAFF. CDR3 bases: TGTGCCAGCAGCTTGCGATGGGGCGAAGGGGCTAACACTGAAGCTTTCTTT. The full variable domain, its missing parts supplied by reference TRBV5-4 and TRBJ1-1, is ETGVTQSPTHLIKTRGQQVTLRCSSQSGHNTVSWYQQALGQGPQFIFQYYREEENGRGNFPPRFSGLQFPNYSSELNVNALELDDSALYLCASSLRWGEGANTEAFFGQGTRLTVV.